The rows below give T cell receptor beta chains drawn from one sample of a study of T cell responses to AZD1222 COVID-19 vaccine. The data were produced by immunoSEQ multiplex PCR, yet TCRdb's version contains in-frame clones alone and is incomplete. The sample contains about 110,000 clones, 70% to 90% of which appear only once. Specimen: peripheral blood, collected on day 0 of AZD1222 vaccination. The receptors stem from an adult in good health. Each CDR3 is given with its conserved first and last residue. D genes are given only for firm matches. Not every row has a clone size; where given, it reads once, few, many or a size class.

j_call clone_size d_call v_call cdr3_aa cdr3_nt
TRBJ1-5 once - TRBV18 CASSRREGLGQPQHF TGTGCCAGCTCACGCAGGGAGGGCCTGGGTCAGCCCCAGCATTTT
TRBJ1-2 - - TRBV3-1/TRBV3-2 CASSQERDGPYGYTF TGTGCCAGCAGCCAAGAACGTGACGGTCCCTATGGCTACACCTTC
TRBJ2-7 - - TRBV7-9 CASSVRGVVSYEQYF TGTGCCAGCAGCGTCAGGGGTGTAGTCTCCTACGAGCAGTACTTC
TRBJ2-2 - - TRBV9 CASSVDGAPGAGELFF TGTGCCAGCAGCGTAGACGGAGCACCCGGGGCCGGGGAGCTGTTTTTT
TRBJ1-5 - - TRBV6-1 CASSEAQPTAGNQPQHF TGTGCCAGCAGTGAAGCACAGCCCACTGCGGGCAATCAGCCCCAGCATTTT
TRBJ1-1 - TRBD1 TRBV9 CASSSGGSQGSYTEAFF TGTGCCAGCAGCTCAGGGGGATCACAGGGTAGCTACACTGAAGCTTTCTTT
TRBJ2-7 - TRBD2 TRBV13 CASSPGTSGIAYEQYF TGTGCCAGCAGCCCAGGGACTAGCGGGATCGCCTACGAGCAGTACTTC
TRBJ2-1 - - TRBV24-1 CATSDPTGREKQFF TGTGCCACCAGTGATCCGACCGGGAGAGAAAAGCAGTTCTTC
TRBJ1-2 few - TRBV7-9 CASSLVNRDATF TGTGCCAGCAGCTTAGTAAACCGGGACGCTACCTTC
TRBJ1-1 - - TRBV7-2 CASSLRANGETEAFF TGTGCCAGCAGCTTAAGGGCTAACGGAGAGACTGAAGCTTTCTTT
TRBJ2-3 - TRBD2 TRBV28 CASKPTSGSTDTQYF TGTGCCAGCAAGCCAACTAGCGGGAGCACAGATACGCAGTATTTT